This T cell receptor beta chain was observed in a study of blood T cell repertoires in COVID-19. On the study more broadly: From the United States, Italy and Spain came samples of acute and convalescent COVID-19. T cells, B-cell-depleted T cells, or PBMCs supplied cDNA or gDNA.

The CDR3 sequence is 16 residues long. V lost 4 bases to trimming and J lost 2 bases; unmatched junction nucleotides: 4. In germline, CDR1 is SGHNT, CDR2 YYREEE (reference sequence). It was during active infection that Seattle patients were enrolled and then longitudinally followed. Per the authors' pipeline: Reference gene primer amplification gave nucleated cell count estimates. The assay was immunoSEQ multiplex PCR, and TCRdb's table has in-frame clones only and misses some. V and J calls plus clone size are reproduced from that table; the DNA served to infer D and trimming. In the table there are 25,000 to 30,000 clones, around 85% of which are singletons.

The receptor was derived from a woman at least 80 years old with COVID-19, enrolled during active disease. Sequencing input: peripheral blood. The V gene is TRBV5-4, the J gene TRBJ2-2, with 11 nucleotides matching TRBD2. The DNA for the CDR3 is TGTGCCAGCAGCCTACTAGCGGGGGCCAACACCGGGGAGCTGTTTTTT. It is translated as CASSLLAGANTGELFF.